One sample yielded the 25 T cell receptor beta chains listed below, sequenced in a study of T cells in Graves' hyperthyroidism and ophthalmopathy. RNA transcripts yielded amplified TCR beta CDR3 regions. HTBI primers were used for first-round RT-PCR of the TCR CDR3. A single record per CDR3 protein comes from TCRdb applying MiXCR to the multiplex PCR reads. The sample records 360,000 or so distinct CDR3 sequences, about 15% being singletons. Sequencing was done on a sample of blood. Source of these receptors: a woman in her fifties or sixties with Graves' ophthalmopathy.

V usage is TRBV19 and J usage is TRBJ1-2; D not resolved. This CDR3 comprises 14 residues. From germline, CDR1 is LNHDA and CDR2 SQIVND (reference sequence). Trimming shortened V by 1 base and J by 5 bases, and 11 bases separated the two germline ends. The DNA for the CDR3 is TGTGCCAGTAGTATAGTGCCACCCTTTTATGGCTACACCTTC. This sequence encodes CASSIVPPFYGYTF.

Many counts were recorded for this clonotype. This chain connects TRBV27 to TRBJ1-2; D is possibly TRBD1 (5 bases). Trimming left V 5 bases short and J 8 bases short, with 15 bases between. Germline CDR1 MNHEY, CDR2 SMNVEV (reference sequence). CDR3 length: 13 residues. The CDR3 DNA reads TGTGCCAGCAGTGCGGGACCCTCTAGAGGCTACACCTTC. Its translation is CASSAGPSRGYTF.

This clonotype was seen repeatedly, ten times or more. The chain links TRBV10-3 to TRBJ2-7; no clear D. This CDR3 comprises 12 residues. Germline V gene data show CDR1 as ENHRY and CDR2 as SYGVKD. V was clipped by 10 bases and J by 4 bases, with 14 bases between them. The CDR3 region is CATGGPTYEQYF. CDR3 coding DNA: TGTGCCACCGGTGGCCCTACGTACGAGCAGTACTTC.

This chain connects TRBV2 to TRBJ2-7; 7 nucleotides line up with TRBD2. Germline V lookup: CDR1 SNHLY, CDR2 FYNNEI. Unmatched junction bases numbered 9, after V lost 10 bases and J lost 6 bases. This CDR3 region has 12 residues. The CDR3 loop is CATGEGILEQYF. DNA for the CDR3: TGTGCCACCGGGGAGGGGATACTCGAGCAGTACTTC.

The rearrangement uses TRBV5-1 and TRBJ2-1, with 7 bases matching TRBD2. Looked up from germline, CDR1 is SGHRS and CDR2 is YFSETQ. The CDR3 is made up of 17 amino acids. With 3 bases clipped from V and 2 bases from J, the junction kept 11 bases outside the gene matches. Here the CDR3 reads CASSSTPRDYTYNEQFF. The CDR3 coding sequence is TGCGCCAGCAGCTCGACTCCCCGGGACTATACCTACAATGAGCAGTTCTTC.

This clonotype was observed many times. A junction boundary mismatches the germline segment, possibly from a read error. The CDR3: CASTPPGTGSSEQYF. The CDR3 DNA reads as TGTGCCAGCACCCCCCCCGGGACAGGATCCTCCGAGCAGTACTTC. V usage is TRBV28 and J usage is TRBJ2-7; the match to TRBD1 covers 8 bases. This CDR3 is 15 amino acids long. The V gene's germline CDR1 is MDHEN and CDR2 SYDVKM.

This clonotype appeared many times. The chain couples TRBV20-1 to TRBJ2-3; weak D call: TRBD1 (6 bases). Per germline, CDR1 DFQATT and CDR2 SNEGSKA (reference sequence). Trimming removed 6 bases from V and 4 bases from J, with 14 bases in between. CDR3 size: 13 residues. The CDR3 bases are TGCAGTGCCCCGTCAGGGGTGGCAGATACGCAGTATTTT. This encodes CSAPSGVADTQYF.

This clonotype was seen only a few times. The chain employs TRBV6-1 and TRBJ2-3, with TRBD2 identical over 11 bases. With 6 bases clipped from V and 5 bases from J, the junction kept 7 bases outside the gene matches. The CDR3 covers 15 residues. Germline-derived CDR1 and CDR2 are MNHNS and SASEGT. CDR3 region: CASRLLGTSGDTQYF. As DNA, the CDR3 is TGTGCCAGCAGACTACTCGGGACTAGCGGAGATACGCAGTATTTT.

This clonotype showed up just a few times. The V gene is TRBV19, the J gene TRBJ1-4; the match to TRBD1 covers 7 bases. The V segment lost 5 bases and the J segment 5 bases; nucleotides outside the gene matches: 8. Germline-derived CDR1 and CDR2 are LNHDA and SQIVND (reference sequence). The CDR3 contains 15 residues. The CDR3 loop is CASSAAGGMNEKLFF. CDR3 DNA sequence: TGTGCCAGTAGTGCGGCAGGGGGTATGAATGAAAAACTGTTTTTT.

This clonotype was detected ten times or more. The chain carries TRBV5-1 and TRBJ2-1; TRBD2 matches 7 bases. The germline gives CDR1 SGHRS, CDR2 YFSETQ. The CDR3 runs 14 residues. With 1 base clipped from V and 6 bases from J, the junction kept 4 bases outside the gene matches. CDR3 DNA sequence: TGCGCCAGCAGCTTGTCAGCGGGACTCAATGAGCAGTTCTTC. It is translated as CASSLSAGLNEQFF.

This clonotype was seen at least ten times. V and J are TRBV7-9 and TRBJ2-5; D might be TRBD1 (7 bases). The ends were cut back, 4 bases at V and 1 base at J, with 28 bases in the middle. Germline V gene sequence: CDR1 SEHNR, CDR2 FQNEAQ (reference sequence). CDR3 length: 20 residues. The CDR3 sequence: CASSSLRGTAAPSAQETQYF. CDR3 sequence (DNA): TGTGCCAGCAGCTCCCTCCGGGGGACAGCAGCCCCCTCCGCCCAAGAGACCCAGTACTTC.

This clonotype showed up many times. The chain couples TRBV9 to TRBJ2-1; D perhaps matches TRBD2 (5 bases). Trimming took off 2 bases at V and 3 bases at J, with 15 bases between the two ends. Germline-derived CDR1 and CDR2 are SGDLS and YYNGEE. This CDR3 region has 16 residues. The CDR3: CASSVDPGLGYNEQFF. As DNA, the CDR3 is TGTGCCAGCAGCGTGGACCCTGGACTGGGCTACAATGAGCAGTTCTTC.

This clonotype has more than one count but fewer than ten. The J gene is TRBJ2-1, the V gene TRBV19, with 16 bases that match TRBD2. The ends lost 3 bases at V and 4 bases at J; junction bases unmatched: 12. Looked up from germline, CDR1 is LNHDA and CDR2 is SQIVND (reference sequence). The CDR3 is made up of 20 amino acids. CDR3 residues: CASSIKHTGTSGRGYNEQFF. The CDR3 coding sequence is TGTGCCAGTAGTATTAAACACACCGGGACTAGCGGGAGGGGATACAATGAGCAGTTCTTC.

This clonotype came up many times. The junction and the germline gene differ at one end; a read error may be behind it. V is TRBV7-9 and J is TRBJ2-1; 8 positions match TRBD2. The V gene's germline CDR1 is SEHNR and CDR2 FQNEAQ (reference sequence). CDR3 length: 18 residues. In DNA, the CDR3 is TGTACCAGCAGCTTAGATGGACTAGCCAGTCTAACGTGGGATGAGCAGTTCTTC. It specifies CTSSLDGLASLTWDEQFF.

This clonotype was counted at least ten times. The rearrangement joins TRBV12-5 to TRBJ1-1; TRBD1 matches at 8 bases. CDR3 length equals 15 residues. Germline V gene data show CDR1 as LGHNT and CDR2 as FRNRAP. The ends lost 3 bases at V and 5 bases at J; junction bases unmatched: 8. The CDR3 DNA reads TGTGCTAGTGGTTTACCAGGACAGGGTCGTACTGAAGCTTTCTTT. This codes for CASGLPGQGRTEAFF.

This clonotype came up a few times. This clone may be a read error of a much larger clone one base away. The CDR3 loop reads CASSHLPGLAGDNEQYF. Here the CDR3 DNA reads TGTGCCAGCAGCCACCTCCCGGGACTAGCGGGCGACAATGAGCAGTACTTC. The V gene is TRBV3-1, the J gene TRBJ2-1; TRBD2 matches 12 bases. The J call may not be correct, given that the DNA end is closer to TRBJ2-7. Looked up from germline, CDR1 is LGHDT and CDR2 is YNNKEL (reference sequence). This CDR3 is 17 amino acids long.

The table lists this clonotype with many counts. The chain couples TRBV20-1 to TRBJ2-3; D perhaps matches TRBD2 (5 bases). Germline V CDR1 and CDR2: DFQATT, SNEGSKA (reference sequence). Trimming stripped 3 bases from V and 4 bases from J, with 8 bases between. This CDR3 has 12 amino acids. CDR3 DNA sequence: TGCAGTGCTAGGCAGAGGGCAGATACGCAGTATTTT. Protein sequence: CSARQRADTQYF.

This clonotype was seen ten or more times. The DNA of the CDR3 is TGTGCCAGCAGCCACACTAGCGGGTACACAGATACGCAGTATTTT. Translated: CASSHTSGYTDTQYF. The chain has TRBV3-1 and TRBJ2-3; 9 bases agree with TRBD2. The CDR3 covers 15 residues. CDR1 and CDR2 (germline): LGHDT, YNNKEL (reference sequence). Germline trimming cut 3 bases from V and 2 bases from J; bases unmatched to any gene: 3.

This clonotype was found many times. The J gene is TRBJ1-5, the V gene TRBV5-8, with TRBD1 matching 10 bases. V was pared by 5 bases and J by 9 bases, with 11 bases of the junction left unmatched. From germline, CDR1 is SGHTS and CDR2 YDEGEE. The CDR3 totals 15 residues. Written as DNA, the CDR3 is TGTGCCAGCAGTCCGGGACAGGGGCTTTCTGGGCCCCAGCATTTT. Amino acids: CASSPGQGLSGPQHF.

This clonotype came up many times. The J gene is TRBJ2-1, the V gene TRBV5-1, with 10 bases that match TRBD2. V lost 6 bases and J lost 4; bases outside the gene matches: 16. CDR1 SGHRS and CDR2 YFSETQ come from the germline V gene. The CDR3 has 18 residues. CDR3: CASMYRGGGTSVYNEQFF. The CDR3 DNA reads as TGCGCCAGCATGTATCGTGGGGGTGGGACTAGCGTTTACAATGAGCAGTTCTTC.

In its sample, this clonotype was seen once. This may arise from a read error, as a much more abundant clone is one base away. The chain links TRBV2 to TRBJ1-5; D not certain. The CDR3 is made up of 13 amino acids. Germline V CDR1 and CDR2: SNHLY, FYNNEI. The CDR3 loop reads CASSRPPNQPQRF. CDR3 coding DNA: TGTGCCAGCAGCCGGCCGCCCAATCAGCCCCAGCGTTTT.

Worth noting for this clonotype: A single base separates this from a much larger clone, so it may be a read error. The rearrangement links TRBV12-5 to TRBJ2-5; 7 bases fit TRBD2. The CDR3 runs 15 residues. Germline assignment: CDR1 LGHNT and CDR2 FRNRAP. The J segment lost 5 bases and the V segment lost 4 bases, leaving 10 bases of the junction unmatched. The CDR3 spells CASGSVLGGGETQYF. CDR3 DNA: TGTGCTAGTGGTTCGGTACTGGGGGGAGGGGAGACCCAGTACTTC.

The V and J genes are TRBV20-1 and TRBJ2-1; TRBD2 aligns across 11 bases. Trimming removed 4 bases from V and 9 bases from J; junction bases left unmatched: 5. The CDR3 is 13 residues long. Germline CDR1 is DFQATT and CDR2 is SNEGSKA (reference sequence). CDR3 protein: CSATSGRRGEQFF. DNA for the CDR3: TGCAGTGCTACTAGCGGGAGGCGGGGTGAGCAGTTCTTC.

This clonotype has at least ten counts. The CDR3 reads CASSVGLVSRDTQYF. The CDR3 DNA reads TGTGCCAGCAGCGTGGGACTTGTAAGCCGGGATACGCAGTATTTT. The V gene is TRBV7-2, the J gene TRBJ2-3, with D tentatively TRBD2 (6 bases). Trimming removed 5 bases at V and 6 bases at J, with 18 bases between. The germline V gene encodes CDR1 SGHTA and CDR2 FQGNSA. The CDR3 totals 15 residues.

Many counts were recorded for this clonotype. J is TRBJ1-1 and V is TRBV2; D gene ambiguous. The V gene lost 6 bases and the J gene lost 0 bases, with 8 bases spanning the gap. The CDR3 runs 13 residues. Germline CDR1 SNHLY, CDR2 FYNNEI. DNA of the CDR3: TGTGCCAGCAGCCGACCTCTGAACACTGAAGCTTTCTTT. Protein: CASSRPLNTEAFF. Drawing the rest from reference TRBV2 and TRBJ1-1, the complete variable domain is EPEVTQTPSHQVTQMGQEVILRCVPISNHLYFYWYRQILGQKVEFLVSFYNNEISEKSEIFDDQFSVERPDGSNFTLKIRSTKLEDSAMYFCASSRPLNTEAFFGQGTRLTVV.